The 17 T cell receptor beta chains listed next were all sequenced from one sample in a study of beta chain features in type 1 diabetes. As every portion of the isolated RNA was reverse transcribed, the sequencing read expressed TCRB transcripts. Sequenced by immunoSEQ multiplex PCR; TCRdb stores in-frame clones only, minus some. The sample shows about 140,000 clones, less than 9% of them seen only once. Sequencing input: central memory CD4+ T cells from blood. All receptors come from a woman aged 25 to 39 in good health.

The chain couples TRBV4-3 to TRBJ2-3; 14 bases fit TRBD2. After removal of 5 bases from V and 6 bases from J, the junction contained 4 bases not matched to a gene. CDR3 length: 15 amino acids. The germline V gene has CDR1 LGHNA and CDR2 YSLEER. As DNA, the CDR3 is TGCGCCAGCAGCTACCGACTAGCGGGAGGGGATACGCAGTATTTT. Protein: CASSYRLAGGDTQYF.

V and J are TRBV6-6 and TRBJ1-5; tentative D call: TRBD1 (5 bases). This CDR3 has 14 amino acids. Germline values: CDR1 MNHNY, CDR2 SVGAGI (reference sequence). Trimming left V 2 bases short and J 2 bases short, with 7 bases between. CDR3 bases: TGTGCCAGCAGTTACGGGGGGGGCAATCAGCCCCAGCATTTT. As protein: CASSYGGGNQPQHF.

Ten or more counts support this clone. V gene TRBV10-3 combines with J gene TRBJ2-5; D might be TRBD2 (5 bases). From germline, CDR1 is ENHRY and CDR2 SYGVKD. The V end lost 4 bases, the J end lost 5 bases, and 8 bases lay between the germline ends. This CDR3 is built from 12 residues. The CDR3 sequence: CAISGSGETQYF. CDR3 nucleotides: TGTGCCATCAGTGGCAGCGGCGAGACCCAGTACTTC.

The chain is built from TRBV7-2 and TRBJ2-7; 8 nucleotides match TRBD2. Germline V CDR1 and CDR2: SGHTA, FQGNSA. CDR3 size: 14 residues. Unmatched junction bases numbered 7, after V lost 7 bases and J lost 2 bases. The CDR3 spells CASTTLAGPYEQYF. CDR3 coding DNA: TGTGCCAGCACAACATTAGCGGGACCCTACGAGCAGTACTTC.

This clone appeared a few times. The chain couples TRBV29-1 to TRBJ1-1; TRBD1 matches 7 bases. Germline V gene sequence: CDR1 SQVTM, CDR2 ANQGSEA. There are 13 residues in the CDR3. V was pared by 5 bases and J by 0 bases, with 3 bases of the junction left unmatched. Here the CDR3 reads CSVQDRMNTEAFF. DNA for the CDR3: TGCAGCGTTCAGGACAGGATGAACACTGAAGCTTTCTTT.

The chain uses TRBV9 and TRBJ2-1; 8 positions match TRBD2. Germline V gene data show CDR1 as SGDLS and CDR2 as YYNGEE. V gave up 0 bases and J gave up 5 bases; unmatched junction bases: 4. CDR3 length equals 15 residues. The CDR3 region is CASSVEALADNEQFF. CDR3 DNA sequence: TGTGCCAGCAGCGTAGAGGCACTAGCGGACAATGAGCAGTTCTTC.

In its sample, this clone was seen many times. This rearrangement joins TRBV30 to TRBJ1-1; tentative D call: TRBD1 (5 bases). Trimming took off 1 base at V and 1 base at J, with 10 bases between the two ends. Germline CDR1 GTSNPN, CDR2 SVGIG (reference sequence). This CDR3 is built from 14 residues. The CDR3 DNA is TGTGCCTGGAGTGCGAACAGGAAGAACACTGAAGCTTTCTTT. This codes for CAWSANRKNTEAFF. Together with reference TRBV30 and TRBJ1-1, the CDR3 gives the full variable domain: SQTIHQWPATLVQPVGSPLSLECTVEGTSNPNLYWYRQAAGRGLQLLFYSVGIGQISSEVPQNLSASRPQDRQFILSSKKLLLSDSGFYLCAWSANRKNTEAFFGQGTRLTVV.

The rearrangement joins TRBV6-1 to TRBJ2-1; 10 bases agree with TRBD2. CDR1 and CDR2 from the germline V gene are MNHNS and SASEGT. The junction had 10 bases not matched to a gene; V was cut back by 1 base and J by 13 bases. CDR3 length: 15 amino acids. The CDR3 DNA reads TGTGCCAGCAGTGAAGGGCTAGCGGGAGACCAGCCACAGTTCTTC. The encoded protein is CASSEGLAGDQPQFF.

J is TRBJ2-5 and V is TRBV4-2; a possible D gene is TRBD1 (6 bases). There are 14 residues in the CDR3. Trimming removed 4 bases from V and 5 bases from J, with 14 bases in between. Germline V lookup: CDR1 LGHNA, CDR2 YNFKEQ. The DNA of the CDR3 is TGTGCCAGCAGCCTAATGGGCAGGGGCGAGACCCAGTACTTC. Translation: CASSLMGRGETQYF.

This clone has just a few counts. The DNA of the CDR3 is TGTGCCTGGAGTCTGACAGGGGGCCGGACAGATACGCAGTATTTT. Encoded protein: CAWSLTGGRTDTQYF. The rearrangement uses TRBV30 and TRBJ2-3; 10 bases align to TRBD1. Germline V gives CDR1 GTSNPN, CDR2 SVGIG (reference sequence). This CDR3 is built from 15 residues. V was clipped by 2 bases and J by 3 bases; unmatched bases: 5. Full variable domain (rest looked up from reference TRBV30 and TRBJ2-3): SQTIHQWPATLVQPVGSPLSLECTVEGTSNPNLYWYRQAAGRGLQLLFYSVGIGQISSEVPQNLSASRPQDRQFILSSKKLLLSDSGFYLCAWSLTGGRTDTQYFGPGTRLTVL.

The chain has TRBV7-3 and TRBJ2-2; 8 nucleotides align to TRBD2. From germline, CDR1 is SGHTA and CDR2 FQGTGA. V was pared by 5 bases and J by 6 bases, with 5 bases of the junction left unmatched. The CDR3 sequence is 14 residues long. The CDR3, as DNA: TGTGCCAGCAGCCCGACTAGCGAAGCCGGGGAGCTGTTTTTT. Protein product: CASSPTSEAGELFF.

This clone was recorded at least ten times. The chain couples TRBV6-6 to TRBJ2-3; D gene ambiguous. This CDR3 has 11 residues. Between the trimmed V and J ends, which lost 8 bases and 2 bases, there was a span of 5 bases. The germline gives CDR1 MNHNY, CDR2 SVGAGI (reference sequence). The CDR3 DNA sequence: TGTGCCAGCCGACACACAGATACGCAGTATTTT. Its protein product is CASRHTDTQYF.

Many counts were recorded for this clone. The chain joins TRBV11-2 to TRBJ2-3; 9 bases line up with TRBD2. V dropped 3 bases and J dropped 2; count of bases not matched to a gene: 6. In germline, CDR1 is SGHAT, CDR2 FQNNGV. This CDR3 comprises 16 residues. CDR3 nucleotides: TGTGCCAGCAGCTTGCAGGGACTAGCTACCACAGATACGCAGTATTTT. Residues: CASSLQGLATTDTQYF.

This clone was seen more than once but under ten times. The chain's CDR3 is CASSLAASGMGEQYF. Here the CDR3 DNA reads TGTGCCAGCAGCTTAGCAGCTAGCGGGATGGGTGAGCAGTACTTC. The V gene is TRBV7-6, the J gene TRBJ2-7, with 9 bases fitting TRBD2. CDR3 length: 15 residues. The junction had 7 bases not matched to a gene; V was cut back by 0 bases and J by 7 bases. From germline, CDR1 is SGHVS and CDR2 FNYEAQ.

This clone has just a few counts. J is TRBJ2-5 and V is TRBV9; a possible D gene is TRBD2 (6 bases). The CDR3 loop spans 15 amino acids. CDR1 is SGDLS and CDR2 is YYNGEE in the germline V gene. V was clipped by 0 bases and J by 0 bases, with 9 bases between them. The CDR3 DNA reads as TGTGCCAGCAGCGTAGCGTGGGGGGACCAAGAGACCCAGTACTTC. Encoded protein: CASSVAWGDQETQYF.

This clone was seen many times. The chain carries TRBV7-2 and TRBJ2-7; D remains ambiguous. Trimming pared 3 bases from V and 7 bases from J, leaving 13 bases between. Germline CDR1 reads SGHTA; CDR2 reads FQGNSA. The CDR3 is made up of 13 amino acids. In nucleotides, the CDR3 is TGTGCCAGCAGCTTTGGCATTATGAGGGAGCAGTACTTC. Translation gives CASSFGIMREQYF.

CDR3 DNA sequence: TGTGCCAGCAGCTTGGCGCGGAGGAACCTAGCGGGAGAATCCTACGAGCAGTACTTC. It yields the protein CASSLARRNLAGESYEQYF. The J gene is TRBJ2-7, the V gene TRBV5-6, with 10 bases matching TRBD2. This CDR3 is 19 amino acids long. V shed 0 bases, J shed 1 base, and the junction held 13 bases outside the gene matches. Germline V gene sequence: CDR1 SGHDT, CDR2 YYEEEE. The full variable domain, completed using reference TRBV5-6 and TRBJ2-7, is DAGVTQSPTHLIKTRGQQVTLRCSPKSGHDTVSWYQQALGQGPQFIFQYYEEEERQRGNFPDRFSGHQFPNYSSELNVNALLLGDSALYLCASSLARRNLAGESYEQYFGPGTRLTVT.